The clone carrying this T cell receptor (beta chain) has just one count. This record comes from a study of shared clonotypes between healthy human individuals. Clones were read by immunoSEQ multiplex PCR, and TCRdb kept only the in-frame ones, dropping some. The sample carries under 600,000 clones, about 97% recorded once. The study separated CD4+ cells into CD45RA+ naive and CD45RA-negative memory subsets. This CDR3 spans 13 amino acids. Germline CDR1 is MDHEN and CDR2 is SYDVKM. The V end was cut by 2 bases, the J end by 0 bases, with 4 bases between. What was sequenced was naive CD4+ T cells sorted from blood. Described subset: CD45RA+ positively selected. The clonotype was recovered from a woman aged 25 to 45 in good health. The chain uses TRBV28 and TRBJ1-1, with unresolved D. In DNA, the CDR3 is TGTGCCAGCAGTTTAGACGTGAACACTGAAGCTTTCTTT. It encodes CASSLDVNTEAFF.